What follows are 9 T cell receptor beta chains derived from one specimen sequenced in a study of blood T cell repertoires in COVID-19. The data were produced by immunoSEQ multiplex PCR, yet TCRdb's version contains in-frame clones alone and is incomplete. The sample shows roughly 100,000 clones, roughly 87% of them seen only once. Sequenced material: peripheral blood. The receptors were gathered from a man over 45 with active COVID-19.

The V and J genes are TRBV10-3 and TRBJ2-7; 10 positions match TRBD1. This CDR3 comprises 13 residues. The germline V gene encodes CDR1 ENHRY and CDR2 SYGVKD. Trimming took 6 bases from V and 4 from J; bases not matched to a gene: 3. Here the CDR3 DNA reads TGTGCCATCAGCCCGGGACAGGGGTACGAGCAGTACTTC. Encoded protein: CAISPGQGYEQYF.

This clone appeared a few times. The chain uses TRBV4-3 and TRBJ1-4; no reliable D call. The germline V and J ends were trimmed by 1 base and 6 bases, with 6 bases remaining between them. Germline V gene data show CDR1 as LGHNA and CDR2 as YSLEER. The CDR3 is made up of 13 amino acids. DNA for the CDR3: TGCGCCAGCAGCCAAGGGGCCCATGAAAAACTGTTTTTT. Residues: CASSQGAHEKLFF.

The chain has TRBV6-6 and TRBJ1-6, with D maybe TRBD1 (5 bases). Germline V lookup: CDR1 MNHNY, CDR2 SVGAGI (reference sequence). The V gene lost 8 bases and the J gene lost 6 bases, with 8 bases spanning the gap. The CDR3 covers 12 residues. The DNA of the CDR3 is TGTGCCAGCCAGGGAGGTAATTCACCCCTCCACTTT. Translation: CASQGGNSPLHF.

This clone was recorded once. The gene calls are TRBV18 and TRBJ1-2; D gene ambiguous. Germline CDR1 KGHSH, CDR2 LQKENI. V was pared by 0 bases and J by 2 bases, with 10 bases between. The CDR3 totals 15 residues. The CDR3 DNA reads TGTGCCAGCTCACCACCGTCAACGGTGAACTATGGCTACACCTTC. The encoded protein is CASSPPSTVNYGYTF.

CDR3 sequence (DNA): TGCGCCAGCAGCTCGGGGTCCTCTGGGGCCAACGTCCTGACTTTC. This translates into CASSSGSSGANVLTF. This chain joins TRBV5-1 and TRBJ2-6, with D maybe TRBD2 (5 bases). V was shortened by 3 bases and J by 0 bases, with 7 bases between the two germline ends. The CDR3 has 15 residues. The germline CDR1 and CDR2 sequences are SGHRS and YFSETQ.

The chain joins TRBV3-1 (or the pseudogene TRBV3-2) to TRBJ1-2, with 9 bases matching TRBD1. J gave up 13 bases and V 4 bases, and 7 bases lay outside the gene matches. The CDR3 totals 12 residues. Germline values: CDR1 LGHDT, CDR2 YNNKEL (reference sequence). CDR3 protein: CASSRDRAFCTF. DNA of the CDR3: TGTGCCAGCAGCCGGGACAGGGCTTTCTGCACCTTC.

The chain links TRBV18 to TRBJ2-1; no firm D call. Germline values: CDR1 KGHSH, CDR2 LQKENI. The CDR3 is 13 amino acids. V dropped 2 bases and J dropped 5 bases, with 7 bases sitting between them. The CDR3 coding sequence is TGTGCCAGCTCACCAAGCTCTAACAATGAGCAGTTCTTC. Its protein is CASSPSSNNEQFF.

The CDR3 coding sequence is TGTGCCAGCAGACTAGCGGGTTCGTCCTACAATGAGCAGTTCTTC. Amino acid sequence: CASRLAGSSYNEQFF. The V and J genes are TRBV7-6 and TRBJ2-1, with 9 positions matching TRBD2. The CDR3 length is 15 residues. The junction had 4 bases not matched to a gene; V was cut back by 6 bases and J by 1 base. Germline values: CDR1 SGHVS, CDR2 FNYEAQ.

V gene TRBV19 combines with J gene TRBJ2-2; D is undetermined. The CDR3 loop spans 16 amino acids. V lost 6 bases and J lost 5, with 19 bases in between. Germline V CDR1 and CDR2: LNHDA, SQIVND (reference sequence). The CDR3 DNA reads TGTGCCAGTAGCCTCACCCTTTTTACAGAAACCGGGGAGCTGTTTTTT. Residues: CASSLTLFTETGELFF.